The next 20 T cell receptor beta chains were all read from a single sample in a study of T cell responses to AZD1222 COVID-19 vaccine. Produced via immunoSEQ multiplex PCR; TCRdb's table is partial and in-frame only. The repertoire holds under 170,000 clones, more than 85% seen once, with 3.3% in the top ten. The sample here was peripheral blood, taken 28 days after the second AZD1222 dose. The source is an adult who received the AZD1222 COVID-19 vaccine.

The genes are TRBV5-8 and TRBJ1-1; D gene ambiguous. The CDR3 consists of 13 residues. Between the trimmed V and J ends, which lost 4 bases and 0 bases, there was a span of 7 bases. Germline CDR1 reads SGHTS; CDR2 reads YDEGEE. For the CDR3, the DNA is TGTGCCAGCAGCGCGGACGTGAACACTGAAGCTTTCTTT. Its protein product is CASSADVNTEAFF.

This chain connects TRBV23-1 to TRBJ2-1; 9 bases are shared with TRBD2. TRBV23-1 is given ORF status, its function remaining uncertain. V shed 2 bases, J shed 8 bases, and the junction held 7 bases outside the gene matches. This CDR3 spans 15 amino acids. The CDR3 DNA reads TGCGCCAGCAGTCAAAGGGCGGGAGGGCCCTATGAGCAGTTCTTC. Translated: CASSQRAGGPYEQFF.

CDR3 sequence (DNA): TGCGCCAGCAGCCAGAGGGCCGGGACAGGGGCAAATTCACCCCTCCACTTT. Amino acid sequence: CASSQRAGTGANSPLHF. The chain employs TRBV4-3 and TRBJ1-6; TRBD1 agrees at 10 bases. The CDR3 is 17 residues long. Trimming at V came to 3 bases and at J to 7 bases, leaving 9 bases not matched to a gene. Per germline, CDR1 LGHNA and CDR2 YSLEER.

CDR3 bases: TGTGCCTGGAGTGTACTTAGTCAGACAAGCTCCTACGAGCAGTACTTC. It encodes CAWSVLSQTSSYEQYF. The chain is built from TRBV30 and TRBJ2-7; D gene unclear. This CDR3 has 16 amino acids. The V gene lost 0 bases and the J gene lost 0 bases, with 15 bases spanning the gap. Germline CDR1 is GTSNPN and CDR2 is SVGIG (reference sequence). Filled out from reference TRBV30 and TRBJ2-7, the complete variable domain reads SQTIHQWPATLVQPVGSPLSLECTVEGTSNPNLYWYRQAAGRGLQLLFYSVGIGQISSEVPQNLSASRPQDRQFILSSKKLLLSDSGFYLCAWSVLSQTSSYEQYFGPGTRLTVT.

V gene TRBV19 combines with J gene TRBJ2-7; TRBD1 or TRBD2 may be the D gene (5 bases each). CDR3 length equals 14 residues. The V end was cut by 1 base, the J end by 2 bases, with 9 bases between. CDR1 and CDR2 (germline): LNHDA, SQIVND (reference sequence). The chain's CDR3 is CASSIVGATYEQYF. CDR3 bases: TGTGCCAGTAGTATAGTCGGGGCAACCTACGAGCAGTACTTC.

The rearrangement uses TRBV6-5 and TRBJ2-1; D is unclear. Trimming shortened V by 5 bases and J by 0 bases, and 8 bases separated the two germline ends. The CDR3 runs 14 residues. Germline CDR1 and CDR2: MNHEY and SVGAGI. The CDR3 loop is CASSRRSSYNEQFF. The CDR3 nucleotides read TGTGCCAGCAGTCGACGGAGCTCCTACAATGAGCAGTTCTTC.

The chain uses TRBV18 and TRBJ2-1; perhaps TRBD2 as D (6 bases). Germline-derived CDR1 and CDR2 are KGHSH and LQKENI. This CDR3 region has 13 residues. The ends were cut back, 4 bases at V and 9 bases at J, with 13 bases in the middle. The CDR3 nucleotides read TGTGCCAGCTCACTGACTAGTTTTGGTGAGCAGTTCTTC. It is translated as CASSLTSFGEQFF. Filled out from reference TRBV18 and TRBJ2-1, the complete variable domain reads NAGVMQNPRHLVRRRGQEARLRCSPMKGHSHVYWYRQLPEEGLKFMVYLQKENIIDESGMPKERFSAEFPKEGPSILRIQQVVRGDSAAYFCASSLTSFGEQFFGPGTRLTVL.

V is TRBV11-2 and J is TRBJ2-7, with TRBD2 as a possible D gene (6 bases). CDR1 is SGHAT and CDR2 is FQNNGV in the germline V gene. This CDR3 is built from 16 residues. The germline V and J ends were trimmed by 0 bases and 7 bases, with 19 bases remaining between them. The CDR3 region has the DNA TGTGCCAGCAGCTTAGACCCTAAAAAACTAGCACGGGAGCAGTACTTC. This sequence encodes CASSLDPKKLAREQYF.

Written as DNA, the CDR3 is TGTGCCTGGAGTGTCAACACAGGGAGTTCACCCCTCCACTTT. Its translation is CAWSVNTGSSPLHF. V gene TRBV30 combines with J gene TRBJ1-6; D might be TRBD1 (6 bases). The germline V gene encodes CDR1 GTSNPN and CDR2 SVGIG (reference sequence). This CDR3 spans 14 amino acids. The V and J ends lost 0 bases and 9 bases respectively, with 12 bases between them.

The DNA for the CDR3 is TGTGCCAGCGCTGCCCCCTCTGGGGCCAACGTCCTGACTTTC. The encoded protein is CASAAPSGANVLTF. The chain recombines TRBV2 with TRBJ2-6; D unresolved. Per germline, CDR1 SNHLY and CDR2 FYNNEI. The ends were cut back, 8 bases at V and 0 bases at J, with 8 bases in the middle. The CDR3 totals 14 residues.

The chain carries TRBV14 and TRBJ1-6; D ambiguous. CDR1 and CDR2 (germline): SGHDN, FVKESK. CDR3 length equals 16 residues. V lost 1 base, J lost 5 bases, and 12 bases lay in between. In DNA, the CDR3 is TGTGCCAGCAGCCAAGTCCTGGGCCTGAATAATTCACCCCTCCACTTT. Amino acids: CASSQVLGLNNSPLHF.

The gene calls are TRBV4-3 and TRBJ1-6, with a possible D match to TRBD1 (5 bases). The V gene lost 0 bases and the J gene lost 7 bases, with 10 bases spanning the gap. Germline V CDR1 and CDR2: LGHNA, YSLEER. The CDR3 totals 15 residues. CDR3 DNA: TGCGCCAGCAGCCAAGATTCAGGGCCGAATTCACCCCTCCACTTT. Its translation: CASSQDSGPNSPLHF.

The chain joins TRBV19 to TRBJ2-7, with D hard to call. Germline CDR1 LNHDA, CDR2 SQIVND (reference sequence). With 10 bases removed from V and 3 bases from J, the gap between germline ends came to 4 bases. The CDR3 has 9 residues. CDR3 DNA: TGTGCCACTCTCTACGAGCAGTACTTC. Protein sequence: CATLYEQYF.

Written as DNA, the CDR3 is TGTGCCAGCAGCTTGGTGGCAGGGGTATCGCCCCTCCACTTT. Its translation is CASSLVAGVSPLHF. The J gene is TRBJ1-6, the V gene TRBV5-5; possibly TRBD1 for D (6 bases). This CDR3 is 14 amino acids long. Trimming cost V 0 bases and J 13 bases, with 14 bases left between them. CDR1 SGHKS and CDR2 YYEKEE come from the germline V gene (reference sequence).

This rearrangement joins TRBV12-2 to TRBJ2-2; the table gives TRBD2 as D, unverified against the DNA. TRBV12-2 is noted as a pseudogene. CDR3 size: 16 residues. The CDR3 is CASPSGGGRRTGELFF. The CDR3 DNA follows: TGTGCAAGTCCTTCGGGCGGCGGGAGGCGGACCGGGGAGCTGTTTTTT.

The chain combines TRBV5-6 with TRBJ2-1; possible D gene TRBD2, 5 bases. The V gene lost 1 base and the J gene lost 5 bases, with 10 bases spanning the gap. Per the germline V gene, CDR1 is SGHDT and CDR2 is YYEEEE. The CDR3 sequence is 14 residues long. In nucleotides, the CDR3 is TGTGCCAGCAGCTTGTCGGGGAGACACAATGAGCAGTTCTTC. Translating it yields CASSLSGRHNEQFF.

V usage is TRBV18 and J usage is TRBJ2-7; D is ambiguous. V lost 0 bases and J 0 bases, leaving 12 bases between the germline ends. Germline CDR1 is KGHSH and CDR2 is LQKENI. CDR3 length: 16 residues. Here the CDR3 reads CASSPPAGPDSYEQYF. The CDR3 DNA reads TGTGCCAGCTCACCACCGGCCGGGCCAGACTCCTACGAGCAGTACTTC.

The chain carries TRBV5-1 and TRBJ2-5, with 14 bases lining up with TRBD2. The CDR3 extends over 17 amino acids. CDR1 and CDR2 from the germline V gene are SGHRS and YFSETQ. V lost 0 bases to trimming and J lost 5 bases; unmatched junction nucleotides: 6. The DNA for the CDR3 is TGCGCCAGCAGCTTGGGGACTAGCGGGAGGCAGTGGGAGACCCAGTACTTC. Its protein is CASSLGTSGRQWETQYF.

The chain has TRBV27 and TRBJ2-7, with TRBD1 matching 9 bases. Germline V gene lookup returns CDR1 MNHEY and CDR2 SMNVEV (reference sequence). The ends lost 6 bases at V and 1 base at J; junction bases unmatched: 7. The CDR3 consists of 15 residues. The CDR3 sequence: CASSLEGQGSYEQYF. CDR3 sequence (DNA): TGTGCCAGCAGCCTTGAGGGACAGGGTTCCTACGAGCAGTACTTC.

The V and J genes are TRBV7-9 and TRBJ1-1; D gene uncertain. The CDR3 covers 15 residues. The germline V and J ends were trimmed by 5 bases and 2 bases, with 15 bases remaining between them. The germline V gene encodes CDR1 SEHNR and CDR2 FQNEAQ (reference sequence). The CDR3 reads CASSPTEPVNTEAFF. The CDR3 nucleotides read TGTGCCAGCAGCCCCACGGAGCCGGTTAACACTGAAGCTTTCTTT.